Listed below are T cell receptor beta chains from one sample, sequenced in a study of OX40 agonist ivuxolimab in advanced cancers. The data were produced by immunoSEQ multiplex PCR, yet TCRdb's version contains in-frame clones alone and is incomplete. The sample records about 130,000 clones, just under 95% being singletons. The source material was CD4+ or CD8+ T cells sorted from blood, sampled in a trial of the OX40 agonist ivuxolimab. The receptor set was obtained from an adult with an advanced solid tumor such as melanoma, head and neck, liver or kidney cancer. CDR3s include the opening cysteine and the closing phenylalanine or tryptophan. A D gene is named only where the DNA matches it firmly. Some rows mark clone size as missing; the rest say once, few, many or name a class of expanded clone.

v_gene: TRBV19
abundance: -
d_gene: -
j_gene: TRBJ2-5
CDR3nt: TGTGCCAGTAGTCTCGGAGGGGCAGGAAAAGAGACCCAGTACTTC
CDR3aa: CASSLGGAGKETQYF

v_gene: TRBV9
abundance: -
d_gene: -
j_gene: TRBJ1-4
CDR3nt: TGTGCCAGCAGCGTAGCTGGGGGGCCTAATGAAAAACTGTTTTTT
CDR3aa: CASSVAGGPNEKLFF

v_gene: TRBV4-1
abundance: -
d_gene: TRBD2
j_gene: TRBJ2-1
CDR3nt: TGCGCCAGCAGCCCCGGCGTGGGGACTAGCGGGAGGAATGAGCAGTTCTTC
CDR3aa: CASSPGVGTSGRNEQFF

v_gene: TRBV5-1
abundance: -
d_gene: -
j_gene: TRBJ2-1
CDR3nt: TGCGCCAGCAGCTTTTTGGCAGGAGTCGACAATGAGCAGTTCTTC
CDR3aa: CASSFLAGVDNEQFF

v_gene: TRBV30
abundance: -
d_gene: TRBD2
j_gene: TRBJ2-3
CDR3nt: TGTGCCTGGAATAGCGGGAGTCTAGCAGATACGCAGTATTTT
CDR3aa: CAWNSGSLADTQYF

v_gene: TRBV27
abundance: -
d_gene: -
j_gene: TRBJ1-2
CDR3nt: TGTGCCAGCAGCTGGACGGGGCGCAACTATGGCTACACCTTC
CDR3aa: CASSWTGRNYGYTF

v_gene: TRBV12-5
abundance: -
d_gene: -
j_gene: TRBJ2-2
CDR3nt: TGTGCTAGTGGTTTGGGGAGGCCCGGGGAGCTGTTTTTT
CDR3aa: CASGLGRPGELFF

v_gene: TRBV4-2
abundance: -
d_gene: TRBD1
j_gene: TRBJ2-3
CDR3nt: TGTGCCAGCAGTCCAGGCAGACAGGGGACCCTTAGCGAAGATACGCAGTATTTT
CDR3aa: CASSPGRQGTLSEDTQYF

v_gene: TRBV9
abundance: -
d_gene: -
j_gene: TRBJ1-4
CDR3nt: TGTGCCAGCAGCGTGGGGACGGCCGAAACTAATGAAAAACTGTTTTTT
CDR3aa: CASSVGTAETNEKLFF

v_gene: TRBV10-3
abundance: -
d_gene: -
j_gene: TRBJ2-7
CDR3nt: TGTGCCATCAGTAGTTCGGGCGAGCAGTACTTC
CDR3aa: CAISSSGEQYF

v_gene: TRBV28
abundance: -
d_gene: -
j_gene: TRBJ1-2
CDR3nt: TGTGCCAGCAGTGTTAACCAGGTAAAACTCTCTGGCTACACCTTC
CDR3aa: CASSVNQVKLSGYTF

v_gene: TRBV11-2
abundance: -
d_gene: -
j_gene: TRBJ2-1
CDR3nt: TGTGCCAGCAGCCCGGGAAGGGGCGAGCAGTTCTTC
CDR3aa: CASSPGRGEQFF

v_gene: TRBV7-8
abundance: -
d_gene: -
j_gene: TRBJ1-1
CDR3nt: TGTGCCAGCAGCTTTACGGGGGCTGAAGCTTTCTTT
CDR3aa: CASSFTGAEAFF

v_gene: TRBV15
abundance: -
d_gene: -
j_gene: TRBJ2-6
CDR3nt: TGTGCCACCAGCAGGGTCACGCTTGGGGCCAACGTCCTGACTTTC
CDR3aa: CATSRVTLGANVLTF

v_gene: TRBV19
abundance: -
d_gene: -
j_gene: TRBJ2-2
CDR3nt: TGTGCCAGTAGTATACAGGGGACTAACACCGGGGAGCTGTTTTTT
CDR3aa: CASSIQGTNTGELFF

v_gene: TRBV5-1
abundance: -
d_gene: TRBD1
j_gene: TRBJ2-6
CDR3nt: TGCGCCAGCAGCTTGCGGACAGGGGGCACTGGGGCCAACGTCCTGACTTTC
CDR3aa: CASSLRTGGTGANVLTF

v_gene: TRBV6-5
abundance: -
d_gene: -
j_gene: TRBJ1-2
CDR3nt: TGTGCCAGCAGTTACTCGATCCAGGGGAACTATGGCTACACCTTC
CDR3aa: CASSYSIQGNYGYTF

v_gene: TRBV5-4
abundance: -
d_gene: TRBD2
j_gene: TRBJ2-7
CDR3nt: TGTGCCAGCAGCTTGGTAGCGGGAGGCTACGAGCAGTACTTC
CDR3aa: CASSLVAGGYEQYF

v_gene: TRBV25-1
abundance: -
d_gene: -
j_gene: TRBJ1-6
CDR3nt: TGTGCCAGCAGTGACTACAGGGAGAGCTCCTATAATTCACCCCTCCACTTT
CDR3aa: CASSDYRESSYNSPLHF

v_gene: TRBV28
abundance: -
d_gene: -
j_gene: TRBJ1-2
CDR3nt: TGTGCCAGCAGACCAATGGGACCGTTAAAGCTTGGCTACACCTTC
CDR3aa: CASRPMGPLKLGYTF

v_gene: TRBV5-6
abundance: -
d_gene: -
j_gene: TRBJ1-2
CDR3nt: TGTGCCAGCAGCCCTGACCAGGGCCGAGGCTACACCTTC
CDR3aa: CASSPDQGRGYTF

v_gene: TRBV5-4
abundance: -
d_gene: TRBD1
j_gene: TRBJ2-2
CDR3nt: TGTGCCAGCAGCGACCCGGGACAGGTCTACACCGGGGAGCTGTTTTTT
CDR3aa: CASSDPGQVYTGELFF

v_gene: TRBV19
abundance: -
d_gene: TRBD1
j_gene: TRBJ1-1
CDR3nt: TGTGCCAGTAGTATTTTGCCAGGGGGAAACACTGAAGCTTTCTTT
CDR3aa: CASSILPGGNTEAFF

v_gene: TRBV25-1
abundance: once
d_gene: -
j_gene: TRBJ2-3
CDR3nt: TGTGCCAGCAGTGAATCGAGCCAACGCAGGGCAGATACGCAGTATTTT
CDR3aa: CASSESSQRRADTQYF

v_gene: TRBV27
abundance: -
d_gene: TRBD1
j_gene: TRBJ1-1
CDR3nt: TGTGCCAGCAGTTTATCGCCCCGGACAGGGCGTGGTGAAGCTTTCTTT
CDR3aa: CASSLSPRTGRGEAFF

v_gene: TRBV5-1
abundance: few
d_gene: -
j_gene: TRBJ2-7
CDR3nt: TGCGCCAGCAGCTGGACTGTTACCTACGAGCAGTACTTC
CDR3aa: CASSWTVTYEQYF

v_gene: TRBV28
abundance: -
d_gene: -
j_gene: TRBJ2-3
CDR3nt: TGTGCCAGCAGTTCCCCCCGACTGGGCCTCACAGATACGCAGTATTTT
CDR3aa: CASSSPRLGLTDTQYF

v_gene: TRBV7-3
abundance: few
d_gene: -
j_gene: TRBJ1-2
CDR3nt: TGTGCCAGCAGCCAAGGGAGGGAGAACTATGGCTACACCTTC
CDR3aa: CASSQGRENYGYTF

v_gene: TRBV7-6
abundance: -
d_gene: -
j_gene: TRBJ1-3
CDR3nt: TGTGCCAGCAGCACCACGGGGCTTGACTCTGGAAACACCATATATTTT
CDR3aa: CASSTTGLDSGNTIYF

v_gene: TRBV2
abundance: -
d_gene: TRBD2
j_gene: TRBJ2-1
CDR3nt: TGTGCCAGCAAAAAGCGGGGCCTCTCCTACAATGAGCAGTTCTTC
CDR3aa: CASKKRGLSYNEQFF

v_gene: TRBV19
abundance: once
d_gene: TRBD1
j_gene: TRBJ2-7
CDR3nt: TGTGCCAGTAGTAGCGCAGGGGGCTACGAGCAGTACTTC
CDR3aa: CASSSAGGYEQYF

v_gene: TRBV19
abundance: -
d_gene: TRBD1
j_gene: TRBJ1-6
CDR3nt: TGTGCCAGTAGTACCCCGACAGGGGGCTATAATTCACCCCTCCACTTT
CDR3aa: CASSTPTGGYNSPLHF

v_gene: TRBV7-3
abundance: -
d_gene: TRBD2
j_gene: TRBJ2-1
CDR3nt: TGTGCCAGCAGCCCTGCAGGGACGGGACTAGCGGGACGAAATGAGCAGTTCTTC
CDR3aa: CASSPAGTGLAGRNEQFF

v_gene: TRBV5-1
abundance: -
d_gene: -
j_gene: TRBJ2-7
CDR3nt: TGCGCCAGCAGCGGTACGGGCGGCCGGGGGTGGGAGCAGTACTTC
CDR3aa: CASSGTGGRGWEQYF

v_gene: TRBV5-6
abundance: once
d_gene: TRBD2
j_gene: TRBJ2-7
CDR3nt: TGTGCCAGCAGCTTCCCTAGCGGGAGGGCCTATAAATACGAGCAGTACTTC
CDR3aa: CASSFPSGRAYKYEQYF

v_gene: TRBV18
abundance: once
d_gene: -
j_gene: TRBJ1-3
CDR3nt: TGTGCCAGCTCACTCGTCAGTAGCTCTGGAAACACCATATATTTT
CDR3aa: CASSLVSSSGNTIYF

v_gene: TRBV29-1
abundance: -
d_gene: -
j_gene: TRBJ2-7
CDR3nt: TGCAGCGGTAGACAGTACGAGCAGTACTTC
CDR3aa: CSGRQYEQYF

v_gene: TRBV28
abundance: -
d_gene: -
j_gene: TRBJ2-2
CDR3nt: TGTGCCAGCAGTTTACTTGGGGGAGGCACCTACACCGGGGAGCTGTTTTTT
CDR3aa: CASSLLGGGTYTGELFF

v_gene: TRBV27
abundance: -
d_gene: -
j_gene: TRBJ2-5
CDR3nt: TGTGCCAGCAGTTTAGCCCCTTTTAGGGTTAGCCAAGAGACCCAGTACTTC
CDR3aa: CASSLAPFRVSQETQYF

v_gene: TRBV10-1
abundance: -
d_gene: -
j_gene: TRBJ2-7
CDR3nt: TGCGCCAGCAGTGATGGAGCAGTTACCTACGAGCAGTACTTC
CDR3aa: CASSDGAVTYEQYF

v_gene: TRBV5-1
abundance: once
d_gene: -
j_gene: TRBJ1-4
CDR3nt: TGCGCCAGCAGCTTGGCATCCGGCGGTAATGAAAAACTGTTTTTT
CDR3aa: CASSLASGGNEKLFF

v_gene: TRBV7-6
abundance: -
d_gene: TRBD2
j_gene: TRBJ2-5
CDR3nt: TGTGCCAGCAGCCTACGGCTAGCGGGAGGAGGAGAGACCCAGTACTTC
CDR3aa: CASSLRLAGGGETQYF

v_gene: TRBV6-6
abundance: -
d_gene: TRBD2
j_gene: TRBJ2-5
CDR3nt: TGTGCCAGCAGTAACCGACTAGCGGGAGCGGGGGAGACCCAGTACTTC
CDR3aa: CASSNRLAGAGETQYF

v_gene: TRBV6-1
abundance: -
d_gene: TRBD1
j_gene: TRBJ1-3
CDR3nt: TGTGCCAGCAGCGGAGAAACAGGGGCTGGAAACACCATATATTTT
CDR3aa: CASSGETGAGNTIYF

v_gene: TRBV6-5
abundance: -
d_gene: TRBD1
j_gene: TRBJ2-7
CDR3nt: TGTGCCAGCAGTTCCGAACGGGACAGGGGGTCTTACGAGCAGTACTTC
CDR3aa: CASSSERDRGSYEQYF

v_gene: TRBV7-3
abundance: -
d_gene: TRBD1
j_gene: TRBJ2-3
CDR3nt: TGTGCCAGCAGCACGACAGGGGGAGGGACAGATACGCAGTATTTT
CDR3aa: CASSTTGGGTDTQYF

v_gene: TRBV4-1
abundance: -
d_gene: -
j_gene: TRBJ2-3
CDR3nt: TGCGCCAGCAGCCAAGATCCCCAGGGGAAGGAAGATACGCAGTATTTT
CDR3aa: CASSQDPQGKEDTQYF

v_gene: TRBV11-2
abundance: -
d_gene: -
j_gene: TRBJ2-5
CDR3nt: TGTGCCAGCAGCCCTAGAGGCGAGACCCAGTACTTC
CDR3aa: CASSPRGETQYF

v_gene: TRBV28
abundance: -
d_gene: TRBD2
j_gene: TRBJ2-7
CDR3nt: TGTGCCAGCAAGTCACCGGGACTAGCGGGAACAATCCACGAGCAGTACTTC
CDR3aa: CASKSPGLAGTIHEQYF

v_gene: TRBV29-1
abundance: -
d_gene: TRBD1
j_gene: TRBJ2-5
CDR3nt: TGCAGCGTTGAGGGACAGGAATTGCGAGAGACCCAGTACTTC
CDR3aa: CSVEGQELRETQYF

v_gene: TRBV2
abundance: -
d_gene: -
j_gene: TRBJ2-6
CDR3nt: TGTGCCAGCATCATCCCCTCTGGGGCCAACGTCCTGACTTTC
CDR3aa: CASIIPSGANVLTF

v_gene: TRBV6-1
abundance: -
d_gene: -
j_gene: TRBJ1-1
CDR3nt: TGTGCCAGCAGTGAATTGGGGGCCGAAGCTTTCTTT
CDR3aa: CASSELGAEAFF

v_gene: TRBV4-2
abundance: -
d_gene: -
j_gene: TRBJ2-5
CDR3nt: TGTGCCAGCAGCCAAGATCAACTAGGAGGGGAGACCCAGTACTTC
CDR3aa: CASSQDQLGGETQYF